One sample yielded the 19 T cell receptor beta chains listed below, sequenced in a study of T-cell reconstitution after alpha-beta-depleted transplantation in children. TCRbeta library preparation incorporated unique molecular identifiers. TCRdb reprocessed the PCR reads via MiXCR and lists one record per CDR3 protein. The sample holds 500,000 to 600,000 distinct CDR3 sequences, around a third seen once. Sequenced material: PBMCs from the stem cell graft donor, taken from the stem cell graft. All receptors come from a human donor who donated a stem cell graft to a child with aplastic anemia.

The gene calls are TRBV4-2 and TRBJ1-1; TRBD1 matches 7 bases. Germline CDR1 and CDR2: LGHNA and YNFKEQ. J lost 1 base, V lost 4 bases, and 18 bases had no gene match. The CDR3 totals 19 residues. CDR3 loop: CASSPRGGAAGTWNTEAFF. CDR3 coding DNA: TGTGCCAGCAGCCCCAGGGGGGGAGCCGCCGGGACGTGGAACACTGAAGCTTTCTTT.

In regard to this clonotype: Compared with germline, one end of the junction differs, possibly owing to a read error. V is TRBV27 and J is TRBJ1-1, with 9 positions matching TRBD1. This CDR3 has 16 amino acids. The germline V gene has CDR1 MNHEY and CDR2 SMNVEV (reference sequence). The CDR3 protein is CAGSFRTGVSGTEAFF. The CDR3 DNA sequence: TGTGCCGGCAGTTTCCGGACAGGGGTATCGGGAACTGAAGCTTTCTTT.

This sequence joins TRBV12-3 or TRBV12-4 and TRBJ2-1; TRBD2 matches 9 bases. The CDR3 length is 16 residues. V trimming: 8 bases; J trimming: 4 bases; junction bases outside the gene matches: 12. The CDR3 bases are TGTGCCAGCGCTTGGGCTAGCGGGGTGCTTTACAATGAGCAGTTCTTC. Protein sequence: CASAWASGVLYNEQFF.

This clonotype was seen a handful of times. V and J are TRBV29-1 and TRBJ1-2, with D perhaps matching TRBD1 (6 bases). The V gene lost 4 bases and the J gene lost 4 bases, with 7 bases spanning the gap. Germline lookup yields CDR1 SQVTM and CDR2 ANQGSEA. The CDR3 is made up of 11 amino acids. For the CDR3, the DNA is TGCAGCGTTGGGGGGCCCTATGGCTACACCTTC. Its protein is CSVGGPYGYTF.

This clonotype was observed a handful of times. The gene calls are TRBV6-1 and TRBJ1-1; 9 positions agree with TRBD1. This CDR3 contains 16 residues. The V segment lost 7 bases and the J segment 0 bases; nucleotides outside the gene matches: 9. Germline CDR1 and CDR2: MNHNS and SASEGT. CDR3 sequence (DNA): TGTGCCAGCATAACAGGGGGCGCACCTATGAACACTGAAGCTTTCTTT. Translation gives CASITGGAPMNTEAFF.

The chain employs TRBV6-2 or TRBV6-3 and TRBJ2-7; 10 positions agree with TRBD2. CDR1 and CDR2 (germline): MNHEY, SVGEGT. This CDR3 has 16 residues. The junction had 14 bases not matched to a gene; V was cut back by 8 bases and J by 4 bases. This CDR3 reads CASEKTLGLAAYEQYF. The DNA for the CDR3 is TGTGCCAGCGAGAAAACTTTAGGACTAGCGGCTTACGAGCAGTACTTC.

This chain uses TRBV7-3 with TRBJ2-7, with D tentatively TRBD1 (5 bases). The V gene's germline CDR1 is SGHTA and CDR2 FQGTGA. Trimming shortened V by 0 bases and J by 2 bases, and 11 bases separated the two germline ends. The CDR3 runs 15 residues. The CDR3 DNA is TGTGCCAGCAGCTTAACTTCCCAGGGCCCCTACGAGCAGTACTTC. It encodes CASSLTSQGPYEQYF.

This clonotype was seen at least ten times. The rearrangement uses TRBV7-2 and TRBJ2-5, with 7 bases matching TRBD1. CDR1 SGHTA and CDR2 FQGNSA come from the germline V gene. The CDR3 contains 12 residues. V shed 7 bases and J 5 bases; nucleotides not matched to a gene: 4. CDR3: CASTRQGETQYF. The CDR3 DNA reads as TGTGCCAGCACCCGACAGGGTGAGACCCAGTACTTC.

In this sample, this clonotype turned up a few times. The CDR3 protein is CASSLGAGGYGYTF. In DNA, the CDR3 is TGTGCCAGCAGTTTAGGGGCAGGGGGCTATGGCTACACCTTC. The chain couples TRBV12-3 or TRBV12-4 to TRBJ1-2; 7 positions match TRBD1. V was clipped by 1 base and J by 4 bases; unmatched bases: 3. The CDR3 totals 14 residues.

This clonotype was counted a single time. The V and J genes are TRBV30 and TRBJ1-4; D not certain. The CDR3 runs to 18 residues. Germline loops: CDR1 GTSNPN, CDR2 SVGIG (reference sequence). Trimming left V 1 base short and J 0 bases short, with 18 bases between. This chain's CDR3 is CAWSEDVAYGSTNEKLFF. CDR3 in DNA: TGTGCCTGGAGTGAGGACGTGGCCTACGGGTCAACTAATGAAAAACTGTTTTTT. Filled out from reference TRBV30 and TRBJ1-4, the complete variable domain reads SQTIHQWPATLVQPVGSPLSLECTVEGTSNPNLYWYRQAAGRGLQLLFYSVGIGQISSEVPQNLSASRPQDRQFILSSKKLLLSDSGFYLCAWSEDVAYGSTNEKLFFGSGTQLSVL.

Only a few counts were recorded for this clonotype. The chain joins TRBV6-1 to TRBJ2-7; TRBD2 matches at 15 bases. The CDR3 runs 15 residues. V lost 6 bases to trimming and J lost 4 bases; unmatched junction nucleotides: 4. Per the germline V gene, CDR1 is MNHNS and CDR2 is SASEGT. The DNA for the CDR3 is TGTGCCAGCAGCCTCGGGACTAGCGGGAGGTACGAGCAGTACTTC. Encoded protein: CASSLGTSGRYEQYF.

This chain uses TRBV30 with TRBJ2-1; D not resolved. The germline CDR1 and CDR2 sequences are GTSNPN and SVGIG (reference sequence). CDR3 size: 11 residues. V dropped 4 bases and J dropped 5 bases, with 6 bases sitting between them. Here the CDR3 DNA reads TGTGCCTGGACAGGCAACAATGAGCAGTTCTTC. Protein: CAWTGNNEQFF.

The CDR3 reads CASSPTGTSVSYNEQFF. The CDR3 DNA sequence: TGTGCCAGCAGCCCAACCGGGACTAGCGTTTCCTACAATGAGCAGTTCTTC. The rearrangement uses TRBV11-3 and TRBJ2-1, with 10 bases that match TRBD2. The germline CDR1 and CDR2 sequences are SGHNT and YENEEA. CDR3 length: 17 amino acids. Unmatched junction bases numbered 8, after V lost 5 bases and J lost 1 base.

The V gene is TRBV6-2 or TRBV6-3, the J gene TRBJ2-1; possibly TRBD2 for D (5 bases). The ends were cut back, 6 bases at V and 8 bases at J, with 11 bases in the middle. CDR1 MNHEY and CDR2 SVGEGT come from the germline V gene. The CDR3 covers 12 residues. The chain's CDR3 is CASRTAGDEQFF. The CDR3 DNA reads as TGTGCCAGCAGAACCGCCGGGGATGAGCAGTTCTTC.

This chain uses TRBV5-5 with TRBJ1-6; 8 nucleotides align to TRBD1. This CDR3 is 11 amino acids long. Trimming removed 2 bases from V and 16 bases from J; junction bases left unmatched: 2. CDR1 SGHKS and CDR2 YYEKEE come from the germline V gene (reference sequence). The DNA for the CDR3 is TGTGCCAGCAGCTTCGACAGGGGACTCCACTTT. It translates to CASSFDRGLHF.

V and J are TRBV24-1 and TRBJ2-5; D not resolved. This CDR3 spans 15 amino acids. Germline V lookup: CDR1 KGHDR, CDR2 SFDVKD. V shed 7 bases and J shed 2 bases, with 16 bases lying between them. CDR3 in amino acids: CATSDTRTAQETQYF. The DNA for the CDR3 is TGTGCCACCAGCGATACTCGGACGGCACAAGAGACCCAGTACTTC.

The genes are TRBV27 and TRBJ1-1; no firm D call. V was trimmed by 5 bases and J by 11 bases, leaving 15 bases between them. The germline V gene encodes CDR1 MNHEY and CDR2 SMNVEV (reference sequence). The CDR3 is 12 amino acids. CDR3 amino acids: CASSNRFENAFF. CDR3 DNA sequence: TGTGCCAGCAGTAACCGGTTCGAGAACGCTTTCTTT.

The V gene is TRBV12-3 or TRBV12-4, the J gene TRBJ1-6, with a tentative D call TRBD1 (5 bases). V was shortened by 3 bases and J by 9 bases, with 6 bases between the two germline ends. The CDR3 contains 12 residues. CDR3 loop: CASSFGGSPLHF. CDR3 nucleotide sequence: TGTGCCAGCAGTTTTGGGGGTTCACCCCTCCACTTT.

The V gene is TRBV6-5, the J gene TRBJ2-1; 11 bases fit TRBD2. In germline, CDR1 is MNHEY, CDR2 SVGAGI. With 1 base clipped from V and 8 bases from J, the junction kept 4 bases outside the gene matches. The CDR3 has 15 amino acids. The CDR3 DNA reads as TGTGCCAGCAGTTACTTGACTAGCGGGAAGGATGAGCAGTTCTTC. It encodes CASSYLTSGKDEQFF.